One T cell receptor beta chain is described in this entry. The antigen this receptor binds is unknown. Base qualities are not recorded, but no much larger clone differs from it by a single base. The TCR beta CDR3 regions were amplified from RNA transcripts. The TCR CDR3 was subjected to a first round of RT-PCR using the HTBI primer set and the Qiagen OneStep RT-PCR kit. Libraries were constructed in a second round of multiplex PCR, after which size selection and purification were carried out. Paired-end sequencing of the libraries was performed with 100 bp reads on an Illumina HiSeq2000. Per the authors' processing: Raw data were processed with SOAPnuke, discarding reads with adapters, uncalled bases, mean Phred below 15, or no exact constant-primer or identifier match. High-quality paired reads were merged with COPE v1.2.5, and unique nucleotide sequences were defined as clonotypes. MiTCR v1.1 was used to align the clonotypes against IMGT TRBV, TRBD and TRBJ reference segments. The analysis included only V-J combinations with a frequency above 0.0001, which together covered over 98% of the repertoires. The TCS score was defined as the ratio of F50 (clonal expansion) to E x V (chaos), calculated using BLOSUM62-based TCRdist between CDR3 peptides within each V-J. Welch's t-statistics and random forest reduced some 510 V-J features to roughly 13, which were used in a naive Bayes classifier (R e1071). The similarity between thyroid and blood repertoires was quantified using the Morisita-Horn index. Clones were called with MiXCR by TCRdb after fastp trimmed the public reads at Q25, and only in-frame beta chains were retained. CDR3 protein sequences are deduplicated, and each keeps its most common genes and DNA. These V and J calls derive from TCRdb rather than the authors' analysis. This sample is represented by 750,000 to 900,000 distinct CDR3 sequences; over 35% of them were singletons. Clones ranked in the top ten supply 7.5% to 9.5% of the sample.

The data were taken from a study of T cells in Graves' hyperthyroidism and ophthalmopathy (dated by TCRdb to the late 2010s). For the wider study: Peripheral blood was sampled at the time of initial diagnosis, prior to any treatment. In addition, the study compared T-cell repertoires in thyroid tissue and in blood from six Graves' hyperthyroidism patients. After blood sampling, hyperthyroidism patients were treated with methimazole at a starting dose of 30 mg daily, and ophthalmopathy patients were treated with high-dose intravenous methylprednisolone. Whether ophthalmopathy could be predicted prospectively was tested in an independent validation cohort made up of about 18 hyperthyroidism patients plus 17 patients who later progressed to ophthalmopathy. TCR V-J signatures able to tell the groups apart were searched for in a discovery cohort of 90 to 100 patients, of whom 43 had Graves' ophthalmopathy and under 65 had stable Graves' hyperthyroidism. According to the paper, TCR Vbeta CDR3 sequencing was carried out on 120 to 150 peripheral blood samples, which came from under 50 ophthalmopathy, approximately 72 hyperthyroidism and about 17 progressor patients. The roughly 91 discovery patients were randomly divided into training and test sets at a 7:3 ratio.

A patient counted as having stable Graves' hyperthyroidism if no progression to ophthalmopathy occurred over 18 months of follow-up. Hyperthyroidism patients were newly diagnosed, with disease duration under 2 months, and aged 18 to 65 years. Exclusion was applied to patients with uncontrolled infections, other autoimmune diseases, pregnancy or lactation. Clinical symptoms, serum thyroxine and TRAb, thyroid ultrasound, and orbital computed tomography formed the basis for the diagnoses. PBMCs were isolated from about 9.2 ml of fresh peripheral blood by Ficoll-Paque density gradient centrifugation. Total RNA was extracted with Trizol reagent, and quality was checked on an Agilent 2100 Bioanalyzer. The research as a whole found: In cross-validation, a model built on a 13 V-J signature told ophthalmopathy apart from stable hyperthyroidism with just under 90% sensitivity and roughly 81% specificity, and in testing the same model reached 80%/75%. Blood samples also contained most of the expanded thyroid clonotypes (frequency above 0.001), which suggests that blood repertoires may reflect thyroid immune responses. Sample size was not statistically predetermined, and blinding of investigators to group allocation was not performed. In validation, the model predicted progression to ophthalmopathy with roughly 66% sensitivity and 72% to 85% specificity, a median of about 6.7 months before onset.

V is shortened by 5 bases, J by 4 bases, and the region joining them spans 13 bases. The CDR3 numbers 14 residues from cysteine through phenylalanine. CDR3 DNA only is kept here, 42 bases in frame from base 1. The germline V gene yields SGHRS for CDR1 and YFSETQ for CDR2. The chain links TRBV5-1 with TRBJ1-3; the D gene assignment is ambiguous. Material for sequencing was blood. This TCR derives from a man aged 18 to 30 with Graves' hyperthyroidism. The nucleotide sequence reads as follows: TGCGCCAGCAGGCCCCTAAACAACGGAAACACCATATATTTT. Its coded protein is CASRPLNNGNTIYF. Where the CDR3 stops, the reference TRBV5-1 and TRBJ1-3 genes take over; the full variable domain is KAGVTQTPRYLIKTRGQQVTLSCSPISGHRSVSWYQQTPGQGLQFLFEYFSETQRNKGNFPGRFSGRQFSNSRSEMNVSTLELGDSALYLCASRPLNNGNTIYFGEGSWLTVV.